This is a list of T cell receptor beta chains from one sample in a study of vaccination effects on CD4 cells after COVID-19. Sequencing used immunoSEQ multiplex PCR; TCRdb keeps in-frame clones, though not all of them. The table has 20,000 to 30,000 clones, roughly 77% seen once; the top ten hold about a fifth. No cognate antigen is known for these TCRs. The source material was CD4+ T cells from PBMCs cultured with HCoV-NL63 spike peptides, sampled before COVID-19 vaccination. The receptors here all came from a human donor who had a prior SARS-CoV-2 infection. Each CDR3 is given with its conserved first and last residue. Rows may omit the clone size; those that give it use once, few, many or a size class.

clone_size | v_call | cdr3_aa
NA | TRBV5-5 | CASSLLGGEGSYGYTF
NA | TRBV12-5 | CASGRLGGSTDTQYF
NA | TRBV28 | CASSGHTTLQGEQYF
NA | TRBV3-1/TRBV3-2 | CASSQVYGEAFF
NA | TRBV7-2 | CASSLDSNQPQHF
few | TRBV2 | CASSNWANQPQHF
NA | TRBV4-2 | CASSHQPGNKETQYF
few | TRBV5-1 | CASSGGGLPETQYF
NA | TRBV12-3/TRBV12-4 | CASSPTGINTIYF
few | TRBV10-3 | CAISGGDQPQHF
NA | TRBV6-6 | CASSYGQADSGNTIYF
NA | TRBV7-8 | CASSLGWGARYNEQFF
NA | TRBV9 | CASSAGIEGSPLHF
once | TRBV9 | CASSVGGGRPNYGYTF
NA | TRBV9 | CASSRQGGTYNEQFF
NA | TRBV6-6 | CASSYGHPNYGYTF
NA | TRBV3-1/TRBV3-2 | CASSQGRALSVKTQYF
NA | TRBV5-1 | CASSLGRGLVAGELFF
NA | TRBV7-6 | CASSTRGGTSYNEQFF
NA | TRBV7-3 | CASSLTFTSGGTNNEQFF
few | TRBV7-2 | CASSPGGSYNEQFF
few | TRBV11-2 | CASSFGLSYEQYF
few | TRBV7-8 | CASSRLGLAYEQYF
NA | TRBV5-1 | CASSLAGGLSYNEQFF
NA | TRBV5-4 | CASSSASSGQGISEQYF